This entry lists 29 T cell receptor beta chains sequenced from one sample in a study of Ad26.COV2.S vaccination and SARS-CoV-2 variants. Sequencing used immunoSEQ multiplex PCR; TCRdb keeps in-frame clones, though not all of them. Of roughly 700,000 clones listed, 70% to 90% are singletons. Treatment specified: around 19 received Ad26.COV2.S at low or high dose, single or two shots; about 5 received placebo; per-sample allocation not given. It was on day 63 after the first vaccine or placebo injection that samples were taken. Source: peripheral blood, taken in a trial of Ad26.COV2.S vaccine versus placebo. These receptors all come from a person between 18 and 65 years old who received the Ad26.COV2.S COVID-19 vaccine or a placebo.

The chain is built from TRBV6-5 and TRBJ1-5; 7 bases fit TRBD1. This CDR3 region has 15 residues. CDR1 MNHEY and CDR2 SVGAGI come from the germline V gene. V trimming: 0 bases; J trimming: 6 bases; junction bases outside the gene matches: 5. CDR3 in DNA: TGTGCCAGCAGTTACTCGTGGACAGGTGCTCAGCCCCAGCATTTT. Residues: CASSYSWTGAQPQHF.

The chain links TRBV29-1 to TRBJ1-1; 7 positions agree with TRBD1. Per germline, CDR1 SQVTM and CDR2 ANQGSEA. This CDR3 contains 13 residues. J lost 1 base, V lost 6 bases, and 5 bases had no gene match. The CDR3 bases are TGCAGCGTGGGCCGGACAGGGAACACTGAAGCTTTCTTT. Translating gives CSVGRTGNTEAFF.

The chain joins TRBV7-9 to TRBJ1-6, with 8 bases aligning to TRBD1. Trimming at V came to 5 bases and at J to 9 bases, leaving 9 bases not matched to a gene. The CDR3 has 15 residues. CDR1 SEHNR and CDR2 FQNEAQ come from the germline V gene (reference sequence). The CDR3 DNA reads as TGTGCCAGCAGCCCTCGGACAGGGCGGACTTCACCCCTCCACTTT. Amino acid sequence: CASSPRTGRTSPLHF.

The V gene is TRBV7-3, the J gene TRBJ2-7; unclear D gene. Germline CDR1 is SGHTA and CDR2 is FQGTGA. CDR3 length equals 14 residues. Trimming left V 2 bases short and J 2 bases short, with 10 bases between. The CDR3 sequence: CASSLQSGPYEQYF. CDR3 nucleotides: TGTGCCAGCAGCTTACAGTCAGGCCCCTACGAGCAGTACTTC.

The genes are TRBV9 and TRBJ1-3; D is unresolved. V was cut by 0 bases and J by 4 bases, with 11 bases left in between. Germline V gene sequence: CDR1 SGDLS, CDR2 YYNGEE. The CDR3 has 15 amino acids. Here the CDR3 reads CASSVGSMRGNTIYF. Written as DNA, the CDR3 is TGTGCCAGCAGCGTAGGCAGCATGAGAGGAAACACCATATATTTT.

V and J are TRBV7-3 and TRBJ2-5, with D possibly matching TRBD2 (5 bases). The CDR3 is 15 amino acids. Germline CDR1 is SGHTA and CDR2 is FQGTGA. The V end was cut by 0 bases, the J end by 6 bases, with 14 bases between. DNA of the CDR3: TGTGCCAGCAGCTTAACGGGGTCGGGGATAAAGACCCAGTACTTC. It is translated as CASSLTGSGIKTQYF.

The rearrangement links TRBV3-1 (or the pseudogene TRBV3-2) to TRBJ1-4; TRBD1 aligns across 8 bases. The length of the CDR3 is 18 residues. The germline V gene encodes CDR1 LGHDT and CDR2 YNNKEL (reference sequence). V was clipped by 0 bases and J by 3 bases; unmatched bases: 9. The CDR3 loop reads CASSQERPPRGPNEKLFF. DNA of the CDR3: TGTGCCAGCAGCCAAGAGAGGCCCCCCAGGGGGCCTAATGAAAAACTGTTTTTT.

V is TRBV18 and J is TRBJ2-4, with a weak D call TRBD1 (6 bases). V was trimmed by 3 bases and J by 3 bases, leaving 9 bases between them. The CDR3 runs 14 residues. The V gene's germline CDR1 is KGHSH and CDR2 LQKENI. This CDR3 reads CASSPQGNKNIQYF. The CDR3 DNA reads TGTGCCAGCTCACCTCAGGGGAACAAAAACATTCAGTACTTC.

This sequence joins TRBV25-1 and TRBJ2-1; the match to TRBD1 covers 7 bases. Germline CDR1 MGHDK, CDR2 SYGVNS. The CDR3 totals 13 residues. J lost 10 bases, V lost 8 bases, and 11 bases had no gene match. The CDR3 reads CASRLDRVEEQFF. CDR3 nucleotides: TGTGCCAGCCGCCTTGACAGGGTGGAGGAGCAGTTCTTC.

This rearrangement joins TRBV7-8 to TRBJ2-5, with 7 bases matching TRBD2. The length of the CDR3 is 14 residues. The J segment lost 2 bases and the V segment lost 6 bases, leaving 6 bases of the junction unmatched. CDR1 and CDR2 from the germline V gene are SGHVS and FQNEAQ. In DNA, the CDR3 is TGTGCCAGCAGGGCGGGGGAGTATCAAGAGACCCAGTACTTC. It is translated as CASRAGEYQETQYF.

The rearrangement uses TRBV11-2 and TRBJ2-5; D might be TRBD1 or TRBD2, each matching 5 bases. From germline, CDR1 is SGHAT and CDR2 FQNNGV. The CDR3 has 14 amino acids. V lost 1 base to trimming and J lost 5 bases, with 11 bases between them. This CDR3 reads CASSLGGLTETQYF. Written as DNA, the CDR3 is TGTGCCAGCAGCTTAGGGGGGTTGACGGAGACCCAGTACTTC.

The V call is TRBV5-1, the J call TRBJ1-6; no clear D gene. Trimming cost V 4 bases and J 7 bases, with 15 bases left between them. Germline values: CDR1 SGHRS, CDR2 YFSETQ. CDR3 size: 15 residues. CDR3 nucleotides: TGCGCCAGCAGCCCCATCGGACTGCTAAATTCACCCCTCCACTTT. Translation: CASSPIGLLNSPLHF.

This clone was detected once. The chain joins TRBV4-3 to TRBJ1-5; D remains ambiguous. The CDR3 is 14 residues long. Trimming removed 0 bases at V and 4 bases at J, with 7 bases between. Germline lookup yields CDR1 LGHNA and CDR2 YSLEER. CDR3 residues: CASSQDRLNQPQHF. The CDR3 coding sequence is TGCGCCAGCAGCCAAGATCGACTAAATCAGCCCCAGCATTTT.

The chain employs TRBV7-9 and TRBJ1-1; no clear D gene. This CDR3 has 14 amino acids. Trimming left V 1 base short and J 1 base short, with 7 bases between. Per the germline V gene, CDR1 is SEHNR and CDR2 is FQNEAQ (reference sequence). CDR3 amino acids: CASSLESENTEAFF. Here the CDR3 DNA reads TGTGCCAGCAGCTTAGAATCCGAGAACACTGAAGCTTTCTTT.

The chain recombines TRBV10-3 with TRBJ1-2, with D possibly being TRBD1 (6 bases). Looked up from germline, CDR1 is ENHRY and CDR2 is SYGVKD. V lost 2 bases and J lost 3, with 22 bases in between. The CDR3 length is 18 residues. The CDR3: CAISEGPGNRASHYGYTF. For the CDR3, the DNA is TGTGCCATCAGTGAGGGGCCAGGGAACAGGGCGAGCCACTATGGCTACACCTTC.

The V gene is TRBV2, the J gene TRBJ2-3; 8 bases map to TRBD2. With 5 bases clipped from V and 1 base from J, the junction kept 14 bases outside the gene matches. Germline CDR1 and CDR2: SNHLY and FYNNEI. CDR3 length equals 18 residues. DNA for the CDR3: TGTGCCAGCAGTTTGAGACGGGAGGGGGGGAGTGGCACAGATACGCAGTATTTT. Protein: CASSLRREGGSGTDTQYF.

The genes are TRBV24-1 and TRBJ2-2, with unresolved D. The CDR3 is 14 amino acids. The germline gives CDR1 KGHDR, CDR2 SFDVKD. Trimming cost V 7 bases and J 3 bases, with 11 bases left between them. The CDR3 nucleotides are TGTGCCACCAGGGACGGCACCGACACCGGGGAGCTGTTTTTT. This sequence encodes CATRDGTDTGELFF.

The rearrangement uses TRBV7-2 and TRBJ2-7; 7 bases agree with TRBD2. Trimming removed 5 bases from V and 0 bases from J; junction bases left unmatched: 13. The CDR3 sequence is 17 residues long. Germline V lookup: CDR1 SGHTA, CDR2 FQGNSA. The CDR3 DNA is TGTGCCAGCAGCCAAAGAGCTATTCGCGGGAGCTCCTACGAGCAGTACTTC. Its protein product is CASSQRAIRGSSYEQYF.

The chain recombines TRBV10-3 with TRBJ2-5, with 11 positions matching TRBD2. There are 17 residues in the CDR3. Germline trimming cut 2 bases from V and 2 bases from J; bases unmatched to any gene: 7. Per the germline V gene, CDR1 is ENHRY and CDR2 is SYGVKD. In nucleotides, the CDR3 is TGTGCCATCAGTGAGGTCACTAGCGGGGGCCCGCAAGAGACCCAGTACTTC. Translating it yields CAISEVTSGGPQETQYF.

The chain uses TRBV5-1 and TRBJ1-3; the match to TRBD1 covers 7 bases. The CDR3 is 15 residues long. Germline values: CDR1 SGHRS, CDR2 YFSETQ. The trim removed 3 bases at V and 4 bases at J, leaving 7 bases unmatched. The chain's CDR3 is CASSSTGEAGNTIYF. DNA of the CDR3: TGCGCCAGCAGCTCCACAGGGGAGGCCGGAAACACCATATATTTT.

The V and J genes are TRBV3-1 (or the pseudogene TRBV3-2) and TRBJ1-6, with 8 bases fitting TRBD1. Looked up from germline, CDR1 is LGHDT and CDR2 is YNNKEL (reference sequence). V gave up 3 bases and J gave up 7 bases; unmatched junction bases: 5. The CDR3 is 15 residues long. Here the CDR3 DNA reads TGTGCCAGCAGCCAGCCCCAGGGGGCGAATTCACCCCTCCACTTT. Protein: CASSQPQGANSPLHF.

The genes are TRBV9 and TRBJ2-1, with 7 bases identical to TRBD1. V was clipped by 3 bases and J by 6 bases; unmatched bases: 6. Germline V CDR1 and CDR2: SGDLS, YYNGEE. The length of the CDR3 is 14 residues. The CDR3 here is CASSATGQSNEQFF. In nucleotides, the CDR3 is TGTGCCAGCAGCGCGACGGGACAGTCCAATGAGCAGTTCTTC.

The V gene is TRBV2, the J gene TRBJ1-6; 9 nucleotides align to TRBD1. Trimming at V came to 7 bases and at J to 4 bases, leaving 17 bases not matched to a gene. CDR1 and CDR2 from the germline V gene are SNHLY and FYNNEI. This CDR3 has 19 residues. This CDR3 is CASTLIQLGTGIYNSPLHF. The CDR3 DNA reads as TGTGCCAGCACCTTAATCCAGCTTGGGACAGGGATTTATAATTCACCCCTCCACTTT.

V and J are TRBV19 and TRBJ2-2, with TRBD2 as a possible D gene (5 bases). From germline, CDR1 is LNHDA and CDR2 SQIVND (reference sequence). CDR3 size: 12 residues. Trimming pared 7 bases from V and 6 bases from J, leaving 9 bases between. The CDR3 nucleotides are TGTGCCAGTACCGTCGGGGCCGGGGAGCTGTTTTTT. It translates to CASTVGAGELFF.

This rearrangement joins TRBV5-6 to TRBJ2-7; 9 positions agree with TRBD1. V gave up 7 bases and J gave up 3 bases; unmatched junction bases: 5. Germline CDR1 and CDR2: SGHDT and YYEEEE. This CDR3 region has 13 residues. CDR3: CASGTGSFYEQYF. The CDR3 coding sequence is TGTGCCAGCGGGACAGGGTCGTTCTACGAGCAGTACTTC. The full variable domain, with the rest looked up from reference TRBV5-6 and TRBJ2-7, is DAGVTQSPTHLIKTRGQQVTLRCSPKSGHDTVSWYQQALGQGPQFIFQYYEEEERQRGNFPDRFSGHQFPNYSSELNVNALLLGDSALYLCASGTGSFYEQYFGPGTRLTVT.

The rearrangement links TRBV30 to TRBJ2-1; 12 nucleotides agree with TRBD2. Germline CDR1 is GTSNPN and CDR2 is SVGIG (reference sequence). The CDR3 has 16 amino acids. V dropped 8 bases and J dropped 1; count of bases not matched to a gene: 9. The CDR3 spells CARGLAGTISYNEQFF. In nucleotides, the CDR3 is TGTGCCCGCGGACTAGCGGGGACCATATCCTACAATGAGCAGTTCTTC.

The V and J genes are TRBV10-1 and TRBJ2-1; 11 bases are a match to TRBD2. The V gene end was trimmed by 0 bases and the J gene end by 7 bases; junction bases not matched to a gene: 2. The CDR3 contains 15 residues. CDR1 and CDR2 (germline): WNHNN, SYGVQD (reference sequence). The CDR3 DNA reads as TGCGCCAGCAGTGAGTCACTAGCGGGAGTGAATGAGCAGTTCTTC. Translation gives CASSESLAGVNEQFF.

This clone has just one count. J is TRBJ1-2 and V is TRBV5-1; D may be TRBD1 (5 bases). This CDR3 is 16 amino acids long. V was cut by 1 base and J by 8 bases, with 21 bases left in between. Germline loops: CDR1 SGHRS, CDR2 YFSETQ. The CDR3 sequence: CASSLLGGGDARGYTF. CDR3 nucleotides: TGCGCCAGCAGCTTGCTAGGAGGAGGGGATGCGCGCGGCTACACCTTC.

The chain recombines TRBV30 with TRBJ1-6; D is unresolved. CDR3 length: 11 residues. The ends were cut back, 1 base at V and 14 bases at J, with 9 bases in the middle. Germline values: CDR1 GTSNPN, CDR2 SVGIG (reference sequence). The CDR3 nucleotides are TGTGCCTGGAGTGGAAGAATATCCCTCCACTTT. As protein: CAWSGRISLHF.